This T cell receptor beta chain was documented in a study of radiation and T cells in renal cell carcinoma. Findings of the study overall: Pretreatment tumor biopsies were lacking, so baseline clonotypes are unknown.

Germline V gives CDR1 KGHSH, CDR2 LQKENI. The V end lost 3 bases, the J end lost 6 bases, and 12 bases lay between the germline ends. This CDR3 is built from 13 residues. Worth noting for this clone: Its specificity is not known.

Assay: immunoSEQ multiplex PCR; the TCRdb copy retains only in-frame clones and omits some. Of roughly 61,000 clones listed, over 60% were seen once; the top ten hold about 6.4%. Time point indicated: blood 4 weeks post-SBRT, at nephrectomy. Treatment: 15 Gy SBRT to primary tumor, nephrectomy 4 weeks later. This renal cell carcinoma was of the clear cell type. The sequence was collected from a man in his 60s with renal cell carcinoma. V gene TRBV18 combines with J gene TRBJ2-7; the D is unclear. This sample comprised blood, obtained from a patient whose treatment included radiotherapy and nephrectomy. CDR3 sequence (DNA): TGTGCCAGCTCACCTACCACACAAGCCGAGCAGTACGTC. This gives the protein CASSPTTQAEQYV.